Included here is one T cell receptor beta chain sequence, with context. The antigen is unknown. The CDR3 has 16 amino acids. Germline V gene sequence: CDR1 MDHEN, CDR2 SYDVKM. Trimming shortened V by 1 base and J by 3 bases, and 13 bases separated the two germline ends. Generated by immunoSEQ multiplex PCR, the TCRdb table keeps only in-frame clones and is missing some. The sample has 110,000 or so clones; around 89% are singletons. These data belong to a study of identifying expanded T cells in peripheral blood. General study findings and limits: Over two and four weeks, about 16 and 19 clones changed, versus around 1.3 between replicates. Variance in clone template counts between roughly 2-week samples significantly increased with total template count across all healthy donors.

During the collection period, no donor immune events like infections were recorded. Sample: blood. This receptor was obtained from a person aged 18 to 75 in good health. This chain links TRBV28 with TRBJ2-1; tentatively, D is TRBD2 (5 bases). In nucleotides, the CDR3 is TGTGCCAGCAGTTTATTGGGGAGTACGGGCTACAATGAGCAGTTCTTC. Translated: CASSLLGSTGYNEQFF.